Listed here are 10 T cell receptor beta chains from one sample, sequenced in a study of blood T cell repertoires in COVID-19. This table comes from immunoSEQ multiplex PCR, and its TCRdb copy is limited to in-frame clones, with some not included. The profile shows around 40,000 clones, 70% to 90% of them singletons. The specimen was peripheral blood. These receptors all come from a man between 60 and 75 years old with active COVID-19.

The chain couples TRBV5-1 to TRBJ2-4; TRBD2 aligns across 15 bases. Germline CDR1 is SGHRS and CDR2 is YFSETQ. V trimming: 0 bases; J trimming: 5 bases; junction bases outside the gene matches: 3. There are 17 residues in the CDR3. The CDR3 sequence: CASSLAGLAGGQNIQYF. CDR3 nucleotides: TGCGCCAGCAGCTTGGCGGGACTAGCGGGGGGACAAAACATTCAGTACTTC.

The chain uses TRBV11-1 and TRBJ2-2; maybe TRBD2 (7 bases). With 3 bases removed from V and 4 bases from J, the gap between germline ends came to 12 bases. The CDR3 sequence is 15 residues long. Germline loops: CDR1 SGHAT, CDR2 FQDESV (reference sequence). The CDR3 DNA reads as TGTGCCAGCAGCTTCCTAAGGGGGGGCACCGGGGAGCTGTTTTTT. Protein sequence: CASSFLRGGTGELFF. Full variable domain (rest looked up from reference TRBV11-1 and TRBJ2-2): EAEVAQSPRYKITEKSQAVAFWCDPISGHATLYWYRQILGQGPELLVQFQDESVVDDSQLPKDRFSAERLKGVDSTLKIQPAELGDSAMYLCASSFLRGGTGELFFGEGSRLTVL.

This chain uses TRBV19 with TRBJ1-2; 7 nucleotides match TRBD1. V was pared by 3 bases and J by 4 bases, with 11 bases of the junction left unmatched. Germline V gene lookup returns CDR1 LNHDA and CDR2 SQIVND (reference sequence). There are 16 residues in the CDR3. In DNA form, the CDR3 reads TGTGCCAGTAGTATGGACGACAGGGCAATTTTCTATGGCTACACCTTC. This encodes CASSMDDRAIFYGYTF.

This clone was seen only once. The genes are TRBV5-1 and TRBJ2-2; D unresolved. Deletions cut 2 bases from V and 4 bases from J, with 12 bases between. This CDR3 is 15 amino acids long. Looked up from germline, CDR1 is SGHRS and CDR2 is YFSETQ. This chain's CDR3 is CASSFTISGTGELFF. The DNA for the CDR3 is TGCGCCAGCAGCTTCACCATTTCCGGCACCGGGGAGCTGTTTTTT.

The rearrangement joins TRBV28 to TRBJ1-1, with 8 bases matching TRBD1. Germline V CDR1 and CDR2: MDHEN, SYDVKM. J was trimmed by 7 bases and V by 7 bases; bases with no gene match: 8. The CDR3 is 13 residues long. The CDR3 DNA reads TGTGCCAGCATCATATCCGGGACAGGTGAAGCTTTCTTT. Its protein product is CASIISGTGEAFF.

This chain joins TRBV25-1 and TRBJ2-2; 7 bases align to TRBD1. Per the germline V gene, CDR1 is MGHDK and CDR2 is SYGVNS. With 7 bases clipped from V and 6 bases from J, the junction kept 14 bases outside the gene matches. There are 16 residues in the CDR3. In DNA form, the CDR3 reads TGTGCCAGCACTCCCTTTACAGGGGACGTAGCCGGGGAGCTGTTTTTT. It yields the protein CASTPFTGDVAGELFF.

The V gene is TRBV6-5, the J gene TRBJ2-3; D possibly corresponds to TRBD1 (6 bases). The CDR3 has 13 residues. CDR1 MNHEY and CDR2 SVGAGI come from the germline V gene. With 6 bases removed from V and 4 bases from J, the gap between germline ends came to 11 bases. The chain's CDR3 is CASSQGNSDTQYF. The CDR3, as DNA: TGTGCCAGCAGCCAGGGGAATTCAGATACGCAGTATTTT.

The chain recombines TRBV28 with TRBJ1-5, with 8 bases aligning to TRBD1. From germline, CDR1 is MDHEN and CDR2 SYDVKM. V lost 5 bases to trimming and J lost 9 bases; unmatched junction nucleotides: 9. The CDR3 is 14 residues long. In nucleotides, the CDR3 is TGTGCCAGCAGTCCATTCGGGACAGGCGTGCCCCAGCATTTT. Its translation: CASSPFGTGVPQHF.

In nucleotides, the CDR3 is TGCGCCAGCAGCCTAACGGCGGGGAGCTCCTACAATGAGCAGTTCTTC. This sequence encodes CASSLTAGSSYNEQFF. The V gene is TRBV5-1, the J gene TRBJ2-1, with D perhaps matching TRBD2 (6 bases). CDR3 length: 16 residues. With 4 bases removed from V and 0 bases from J, the gap between germline ends came to 14 bases. From germline, CDR1 is SGHRS and CDR2 YFSETQ.

The genes are TRBV10-3 and TRBJ2-7; D possibly corresponds to TRBD2 (6 bases). From germline, CDR1 is ENHRY and CDR2 SYGVKD. This CDR3 spans 14 amino acids. The V end lost 0 bases, the J end lost 2 bases, and 8 bases lay between the germline ends. The CDR3 DNA sequence: TGTGCCATCAGTGAGTCGTCGGGAGCCTACGAGCAGTACTTC. Amino acids: CAISESSGAYEQYF.